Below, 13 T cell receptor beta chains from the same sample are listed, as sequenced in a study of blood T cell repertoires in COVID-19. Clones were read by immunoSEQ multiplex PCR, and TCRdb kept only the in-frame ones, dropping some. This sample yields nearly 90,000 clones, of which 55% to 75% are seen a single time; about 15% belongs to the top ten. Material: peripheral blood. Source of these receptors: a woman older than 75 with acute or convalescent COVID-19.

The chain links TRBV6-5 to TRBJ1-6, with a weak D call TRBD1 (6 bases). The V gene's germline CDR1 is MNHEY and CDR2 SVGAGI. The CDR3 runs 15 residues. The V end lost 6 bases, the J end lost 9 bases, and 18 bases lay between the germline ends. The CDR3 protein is CASRRYREGSSPLHF. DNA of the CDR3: TGTGCCAGCAGGAGATACAGGGAGGGGAGTTCACCCCTCCACTTT.

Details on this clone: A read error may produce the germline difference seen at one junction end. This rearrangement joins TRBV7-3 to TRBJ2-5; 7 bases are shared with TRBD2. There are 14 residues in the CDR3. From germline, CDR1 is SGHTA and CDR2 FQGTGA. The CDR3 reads CASSLTGGQETQYF. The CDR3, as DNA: TGTGCCAGCAGCCTAACGGGGGGCCAAGAGACCCAGTACTTC.

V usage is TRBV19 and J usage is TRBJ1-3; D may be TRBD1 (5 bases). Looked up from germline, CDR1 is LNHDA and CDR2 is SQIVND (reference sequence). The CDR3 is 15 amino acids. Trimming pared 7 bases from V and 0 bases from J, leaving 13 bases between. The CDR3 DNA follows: TGTGCCAGTACCACCCACGGGGGCTCTGGAAACACCATATATTTT. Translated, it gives CASTTHGGSGNTIYF. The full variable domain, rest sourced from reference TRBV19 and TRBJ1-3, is DGGITQSPKYLFRKEGQNVTLSCEQNLNHDAMYWYRQDPGQGLRLIYYSQIVNDFQKGDIAEGYSVSREKKESFPLTVTSAQKNPTAFYLCASTTHGGSGNTIYFGEGSWLTVV.

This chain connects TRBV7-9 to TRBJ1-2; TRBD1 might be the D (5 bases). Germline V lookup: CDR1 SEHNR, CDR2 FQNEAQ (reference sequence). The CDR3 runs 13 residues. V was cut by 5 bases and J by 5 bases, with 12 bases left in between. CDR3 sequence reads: CASSLGRGYGYTF. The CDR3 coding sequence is TGTGCCAGCAGCCTCGGTCGGGGGTATGGCTACACCTTC.

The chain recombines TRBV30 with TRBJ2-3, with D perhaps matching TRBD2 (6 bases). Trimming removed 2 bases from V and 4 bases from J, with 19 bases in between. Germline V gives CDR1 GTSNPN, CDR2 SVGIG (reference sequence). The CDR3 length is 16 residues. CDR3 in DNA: TGTGCCTGGAGTAAATCAATTAGAAGGAGGGCAGATACGCAGTATTTT. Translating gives CAWSKSIRRRADTQYF. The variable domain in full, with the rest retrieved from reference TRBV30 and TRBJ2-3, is SQTIHQWPATLVQPVGSPLSLECTVEGTSNPNLYWYRQAAGRGLQLLFYSVGIGQISSEVPQNLSASRPQDRQFILSSKKLLLSDSGFYLCAWSKSIRRRADTQYFGPGTRLTVL.

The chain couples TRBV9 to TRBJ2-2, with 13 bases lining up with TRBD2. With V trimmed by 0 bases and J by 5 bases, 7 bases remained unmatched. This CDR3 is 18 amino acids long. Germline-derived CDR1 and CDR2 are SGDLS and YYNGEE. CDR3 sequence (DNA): TGTGCCAGCAGCGTAGGAGGGGGACTAGCGGGGAGAACCGGGGAGCTGTTTTTT. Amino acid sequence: CASSVGGGLAGRTGELFF.

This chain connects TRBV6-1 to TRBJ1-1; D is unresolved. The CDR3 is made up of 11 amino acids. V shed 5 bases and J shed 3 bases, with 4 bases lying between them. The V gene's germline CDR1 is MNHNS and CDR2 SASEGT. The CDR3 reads CASSSYTEAFF. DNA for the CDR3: TGTGCCAGCAGTTCCTACACTGAAGCTTTCTTT.

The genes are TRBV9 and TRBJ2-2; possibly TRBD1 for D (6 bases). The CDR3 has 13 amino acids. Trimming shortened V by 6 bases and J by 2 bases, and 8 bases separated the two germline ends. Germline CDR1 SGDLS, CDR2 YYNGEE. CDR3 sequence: CASTRGNTGELFF. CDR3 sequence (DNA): TGTGCCAGCACCAGGGGAAACACCGGGGAGCTGTTTTTT.

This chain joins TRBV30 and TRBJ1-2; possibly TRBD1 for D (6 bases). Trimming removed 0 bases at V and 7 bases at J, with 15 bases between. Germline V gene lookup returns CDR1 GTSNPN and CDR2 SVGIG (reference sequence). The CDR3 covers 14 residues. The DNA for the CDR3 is TGTGCCTGGAGTGTAAGGAGCAGGGGCGGTGGCTACACCTTC. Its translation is CAWSVRSRGGGYTF.

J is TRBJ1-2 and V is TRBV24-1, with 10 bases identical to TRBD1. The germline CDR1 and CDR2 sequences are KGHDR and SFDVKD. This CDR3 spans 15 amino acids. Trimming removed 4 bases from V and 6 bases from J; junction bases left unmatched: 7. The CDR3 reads CATSDPGTGDDGYTF. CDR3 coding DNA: TGTGCCACCAGTGACCCCGGGACAGGGGATGATGGCTACACCTTC.

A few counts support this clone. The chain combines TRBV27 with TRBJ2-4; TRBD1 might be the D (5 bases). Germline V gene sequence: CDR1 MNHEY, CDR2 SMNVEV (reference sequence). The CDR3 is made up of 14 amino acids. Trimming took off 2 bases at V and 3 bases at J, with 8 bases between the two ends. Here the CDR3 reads CASSLAGLKNIQYF. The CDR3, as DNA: TGTGCCAGCAGTTTAGCAGGGCTCAAAAACATTCAGTACTTC.

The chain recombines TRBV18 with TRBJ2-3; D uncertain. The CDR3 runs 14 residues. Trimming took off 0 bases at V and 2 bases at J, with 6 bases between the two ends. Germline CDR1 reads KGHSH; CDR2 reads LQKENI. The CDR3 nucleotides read TGTGCCAGCTCACCACCGTTAAACACAGATACGCAGTATTTT. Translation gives CASSPPLNTDTQYF.

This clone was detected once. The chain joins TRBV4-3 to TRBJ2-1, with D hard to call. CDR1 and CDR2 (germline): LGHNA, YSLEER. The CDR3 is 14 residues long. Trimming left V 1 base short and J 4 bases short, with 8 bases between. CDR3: CASSQGLAYNEQFF. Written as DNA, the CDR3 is TGCGCCAGCAGCCAAGGCCTGGCATACAATGAGCAGTTCTTC.